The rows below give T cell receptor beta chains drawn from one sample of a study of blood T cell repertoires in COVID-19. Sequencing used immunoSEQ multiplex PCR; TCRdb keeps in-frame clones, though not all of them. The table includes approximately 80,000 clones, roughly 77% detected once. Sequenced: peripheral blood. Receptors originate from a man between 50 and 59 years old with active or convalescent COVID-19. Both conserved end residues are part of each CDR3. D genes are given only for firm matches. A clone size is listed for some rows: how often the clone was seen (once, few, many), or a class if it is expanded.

TGTGCCTGGATTTCTCTGGGACAGAGGACTTCAGGAAACACCATATATTTT	CAWISLGQRTSGNTIYF	TRBJ1-3	once	TRBD1	TRBV30
TGCAGTCAGGGCCGTGGAGAGACCCAGTACTTC	CSQGRGETQYF	TRBJ2-5	.	.	TRBV20-1
TGTGCCAGCAGCCTAGGACTAGCGGGGGGAATGAGAGATACGCAGTATTTT	CASSLGLAGGMRDTQYF	TRBJ2-3	.	TRBD2	TRBV3-1/TRBV3-2
TGTGCCAGCAGCTTGGGGGGGCACCGCTACAATGAGCAGTTCTTC	CASSLGGHRYNEQFF	TRBJ2-1	.	.	TRBV5-4
TGTGCCAGTAATACCGGGACAGGGGCCTACGAGCAGTACTTC	CASNTGTGAYEQYF	TRBJ2-7	.	TRBD1	TRBV19
TGTGCCAGCAGCTTCCCCCTAGCGGGGGCATCCTACGAGCAGTACTTC	CASSFPLAGASYEQYF	TRBJ2-7	.	TRBD2	TRBV11-1
TGTGCCAGCGGGGACCGGGACATTCAGACCCAGTACTTC	CASGDRDIQTQYF	TRBJ2-5	few	.	TRBV19
TGTGCCAGTAGTGCGGACAGATTTATGAACACTGAAGCTTTCTTT	CASSADRFMNTEAFF	TRBJ1-1	few	.	TRBV19
TGTGCCAGCAGCCCCCCTGGGACAGGGACCACCGGGGAGCTGTTTTTT	CASSPPGTGTTGELFF	TRBJ2-2	.	TRBD1	TRBV9
TGTGCCAGCAGTCCCCAGGAGGCATCCTACGAGCAGTACTTC	CASSPQEASYEQYF	TRBJ2-7	.	.	TRBV27
TGTGCCAGCAGCCCGGGTCGGGCGGGGGAGACCCAGTACTTC	CASSPGRAGETQYF	TRBJ2-5	.	.	TRBV7-2
TGTGCCAGCAGCCAACAACAGGGGGACTATGGCTACACCTTC	CASSQQQGDYGYTF	TRBJ1-2	.	TRBD1	TRBV14
TGTGCCAGCAGCCTAGGTAAGGGGCAGGAGACCCAGTACTTC	CASSLGKGQETQYF	TRBJ2-5	.	.	TRBV4-2
TGTGCCAGCCCACCTTTGGGACAGGCGAACGAGCAGTACTTC	CASPPLGQANEQYF	TRBJ2-7	.	TRBD1	TRBV9
TGTGCCAGCACACCGGGACTAGCGGGGGCCCAGCAGTTCTTC	CASTPGLAGAQQFF	TRBJ2-1	.	TRBD2	TRBV9
TGTGCCAGCAGTGAGGCCCCCTCCCCGTACAGGGACGCCACCGGGGAGCTGTTTTTT	CASSEAPSPYRDATGELFF	TRBJ2-2	once	.	TRBV6-1
TGTGCCAGCTCACCGACAGGGGGCGCCTACGAGCAGTACTTC	CASSPTGGAYEQYF	TRBJ2-7	.	TRBD1	TRBV18